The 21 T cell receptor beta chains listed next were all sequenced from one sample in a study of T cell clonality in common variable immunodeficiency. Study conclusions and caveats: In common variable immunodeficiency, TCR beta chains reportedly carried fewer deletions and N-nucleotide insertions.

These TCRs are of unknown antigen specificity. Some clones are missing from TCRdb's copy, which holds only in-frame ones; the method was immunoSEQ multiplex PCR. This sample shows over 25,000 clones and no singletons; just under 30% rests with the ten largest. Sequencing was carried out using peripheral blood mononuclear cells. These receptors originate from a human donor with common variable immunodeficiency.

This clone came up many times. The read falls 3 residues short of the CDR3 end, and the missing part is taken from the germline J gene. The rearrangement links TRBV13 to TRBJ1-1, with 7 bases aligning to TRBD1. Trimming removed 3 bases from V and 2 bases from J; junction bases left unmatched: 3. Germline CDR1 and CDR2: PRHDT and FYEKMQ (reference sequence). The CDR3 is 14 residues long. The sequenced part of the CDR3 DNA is TGTGCCAGCAGCTTGGCAGGGGGTAACACTGAA. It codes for CASSLAGGNTE. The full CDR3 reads CASSLAGGNTEAFF.

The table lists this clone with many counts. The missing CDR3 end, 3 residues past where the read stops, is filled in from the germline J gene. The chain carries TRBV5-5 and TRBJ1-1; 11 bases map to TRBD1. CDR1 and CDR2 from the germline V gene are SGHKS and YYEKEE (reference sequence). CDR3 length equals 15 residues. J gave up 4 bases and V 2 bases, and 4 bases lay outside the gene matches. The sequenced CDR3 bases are TGTGCCAGCAGCTTAACCGGGACAGGGGGCACTGAA. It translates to CASSLTGTGGTE. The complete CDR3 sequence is CASSLTGTGGTEAFF.

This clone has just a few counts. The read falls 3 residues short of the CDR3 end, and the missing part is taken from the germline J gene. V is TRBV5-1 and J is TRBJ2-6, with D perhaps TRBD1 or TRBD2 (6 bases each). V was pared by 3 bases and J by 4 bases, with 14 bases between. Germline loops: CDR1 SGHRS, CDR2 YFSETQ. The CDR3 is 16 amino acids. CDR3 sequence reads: CASSSEGGGGANVLTF. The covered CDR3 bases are TGCGCCAGCAGCTCGGAAGGGGGAGGAGGGGCCAACGTC.

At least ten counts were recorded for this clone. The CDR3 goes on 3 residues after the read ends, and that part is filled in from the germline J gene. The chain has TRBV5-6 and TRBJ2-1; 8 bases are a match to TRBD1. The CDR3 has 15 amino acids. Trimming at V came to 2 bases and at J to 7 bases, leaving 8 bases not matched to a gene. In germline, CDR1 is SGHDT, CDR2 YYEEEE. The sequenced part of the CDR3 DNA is TGTGCCAGCAGCTTAGACGGGACAGGACTAAATGAG. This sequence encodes CASSLDGTGLNE. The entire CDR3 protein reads CASSLDGTGLNEQFF.

CDR3 sequence: CASSLRTGSTGELFF. Partial CDR3 DNA: TGTGCCAGCAGCCTTAGGACAGGGAGCACCGGGGAG. V is TRBV7-9 and J is TRBJ2-2; 8 bases agree with TRBD1. Read coverage stops 3 residues before the CDR3 terminus; the germline J gene supplies the remainder. Germline V gene lookup returns CDR1 SEHNR and CDR2 FQNEAQ (reference sequence). Trimming took 5 bases from V and 4 from J; bases not matched to a gene: 6. The CDR3 totals 15 residues.

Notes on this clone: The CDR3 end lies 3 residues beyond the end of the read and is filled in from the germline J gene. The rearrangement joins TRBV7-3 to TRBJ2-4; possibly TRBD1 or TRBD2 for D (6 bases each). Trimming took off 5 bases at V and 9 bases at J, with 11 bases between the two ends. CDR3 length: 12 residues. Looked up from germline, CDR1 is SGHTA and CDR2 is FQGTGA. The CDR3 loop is CASSLQGGIQYF. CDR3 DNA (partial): TGTGCCAGCAGCCTACAGGGAGGCATT. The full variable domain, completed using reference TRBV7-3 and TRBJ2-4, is GAGVSQTPSNKVTEKGKYVELRCDPISGHTALYWYRQSLGQGPEFLIYFQGTGAADDSGLPNDRFFAVRPEGSVSTLKIQRTERGDSAVYLCASSLQGGIQYFGAGTRLSVL.

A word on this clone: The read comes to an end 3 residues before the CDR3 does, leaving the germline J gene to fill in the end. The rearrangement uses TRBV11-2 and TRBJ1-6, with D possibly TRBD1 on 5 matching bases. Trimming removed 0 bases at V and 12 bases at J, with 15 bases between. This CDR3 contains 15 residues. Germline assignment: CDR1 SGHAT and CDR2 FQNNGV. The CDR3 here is CASSLETWGTGPLHF. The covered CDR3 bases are TGTGCCAGCAGCTTAGAGACCTGGGGAACAGGACCC.

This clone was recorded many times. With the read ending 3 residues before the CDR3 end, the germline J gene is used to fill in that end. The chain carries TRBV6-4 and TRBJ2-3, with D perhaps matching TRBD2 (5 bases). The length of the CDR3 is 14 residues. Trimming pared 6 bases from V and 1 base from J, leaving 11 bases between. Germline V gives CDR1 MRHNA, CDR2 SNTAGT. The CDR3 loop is CASRKDYGTDTQYF. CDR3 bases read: TGTGCCAGCAGGAAAGACTATGGCACAGATACG.

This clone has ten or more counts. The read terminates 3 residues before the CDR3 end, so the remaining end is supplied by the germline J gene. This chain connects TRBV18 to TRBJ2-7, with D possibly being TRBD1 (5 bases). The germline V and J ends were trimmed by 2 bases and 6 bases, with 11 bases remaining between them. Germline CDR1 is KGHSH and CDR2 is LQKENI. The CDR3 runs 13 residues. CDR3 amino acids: CASSPGREGEQYF. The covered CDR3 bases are TGTGCCAGCTCACCAGGCAGGGAAGGCGAG. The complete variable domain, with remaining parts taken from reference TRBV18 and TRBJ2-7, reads NAGVMQNPRHLVRRRGQEARLRCSPMKGHSHVYWYRQLPEEGLKFMVYLQKENIIDESGMPKERFSAEFPKEGPSILRIQQVVRGDSAAYFCASSPGREGEQYFGPGTRLTVT.

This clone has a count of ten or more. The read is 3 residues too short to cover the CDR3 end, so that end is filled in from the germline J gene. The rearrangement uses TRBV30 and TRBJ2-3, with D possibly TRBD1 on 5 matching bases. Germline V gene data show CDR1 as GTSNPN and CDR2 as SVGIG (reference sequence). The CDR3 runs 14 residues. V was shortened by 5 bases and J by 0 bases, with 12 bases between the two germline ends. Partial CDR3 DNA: TGTGCCTGGGGACAAGCACGAAGCACAGATACG. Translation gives CAWGQARSTDT. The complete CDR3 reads CAWGQARSTDTQYF.

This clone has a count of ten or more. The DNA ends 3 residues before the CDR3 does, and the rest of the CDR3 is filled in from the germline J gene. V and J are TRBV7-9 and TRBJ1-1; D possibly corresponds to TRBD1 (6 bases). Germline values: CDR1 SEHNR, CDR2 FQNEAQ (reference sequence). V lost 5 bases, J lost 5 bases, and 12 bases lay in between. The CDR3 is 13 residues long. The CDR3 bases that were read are TGTGCCAGCAGCCCCGGGACAACTACTGAA. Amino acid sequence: CASSPGTTTE. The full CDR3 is CASSPGTTTEAFF.

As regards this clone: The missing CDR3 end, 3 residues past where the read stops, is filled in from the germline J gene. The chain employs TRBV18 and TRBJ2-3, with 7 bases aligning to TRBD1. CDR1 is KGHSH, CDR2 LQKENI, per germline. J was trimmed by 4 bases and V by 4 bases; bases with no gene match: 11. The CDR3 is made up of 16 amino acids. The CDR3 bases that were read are TGTGCCAGCTCACTACAGGGGAGAAGGGGCGCAGATACG. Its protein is CASSLQGRRGADT. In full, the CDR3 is CASSLQGRRGADTQYF. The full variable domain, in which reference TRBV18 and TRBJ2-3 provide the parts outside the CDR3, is NAGVMQNPRHLVRRRGQEARLRCSPMKGHSHVYWYRQLPEEGLKFMVYLQKENIIDESGMPKERFSAEFPKEGPSILRIQQVVRGDSAAYFCASSLQGRRGADTQYFGPGTRLTVL.

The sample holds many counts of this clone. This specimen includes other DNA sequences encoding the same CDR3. This chain's CDR3 is CASSSSGGGDTQYF. CDR3 bases read: TGTGCCAGCAGCTCTAGCGGGGGGGGAGATACG. V is TRBV7-3 and J is TRBJ2-3; 12 positions match TRBD2. The CDR3 end lies 3 residues beyond the end of the read and is filled in from the germline J gene. V shed 4 bases and J 5 bases; nucleotides not matched to a gene: 1. Germline lookup yields CDR1 SGHTA and CDR2 FQGTGA. CDR3 length: 14 residues.

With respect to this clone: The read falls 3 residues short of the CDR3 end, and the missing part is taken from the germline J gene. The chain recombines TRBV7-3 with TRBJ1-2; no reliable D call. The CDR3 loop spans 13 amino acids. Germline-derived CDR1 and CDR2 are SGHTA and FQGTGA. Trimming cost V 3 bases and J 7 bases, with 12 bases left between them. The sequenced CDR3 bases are TGTGCCAGCAGCTTTTCCGAGGCGGGTGGC. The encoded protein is CASSFSEAGG. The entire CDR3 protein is CASSFSEAGGYTF. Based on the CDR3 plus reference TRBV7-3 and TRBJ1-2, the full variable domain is GAGVSQTPSNKVTEKGKYVELRCDPISGHTALYWYRQSLGQGPEFLIYFQGTGAADDSGLPNDRFFAVRPEGSVSTLKIQRTERGDSAVYLCASSFSEAGGYTFGSGTRLTVV.

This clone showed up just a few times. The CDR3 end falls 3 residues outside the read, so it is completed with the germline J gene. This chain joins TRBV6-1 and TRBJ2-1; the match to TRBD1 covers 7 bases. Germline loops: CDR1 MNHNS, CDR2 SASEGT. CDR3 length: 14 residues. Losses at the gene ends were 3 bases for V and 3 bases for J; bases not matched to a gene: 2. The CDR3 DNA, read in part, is TGTGCCAGCAGTGAGACAGGGCTCTACAATGAG. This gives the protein CASSETGLYNE. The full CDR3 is CASSETGLYNEQFF.

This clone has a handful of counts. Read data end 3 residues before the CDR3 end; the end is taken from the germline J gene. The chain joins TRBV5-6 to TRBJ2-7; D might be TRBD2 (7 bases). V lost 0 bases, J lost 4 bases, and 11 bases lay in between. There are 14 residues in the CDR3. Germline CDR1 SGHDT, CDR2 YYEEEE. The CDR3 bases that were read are TGTGCCAGCAGCTTGGACGGGGGGCGGTACGAG. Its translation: CASSLDGGRYE. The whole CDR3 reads CASSLDGGRYEQYF.

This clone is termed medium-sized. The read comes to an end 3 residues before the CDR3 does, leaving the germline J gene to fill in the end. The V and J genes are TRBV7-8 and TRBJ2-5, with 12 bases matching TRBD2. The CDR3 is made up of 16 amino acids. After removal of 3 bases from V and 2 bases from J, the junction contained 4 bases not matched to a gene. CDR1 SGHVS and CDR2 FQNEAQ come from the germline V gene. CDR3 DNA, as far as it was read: TGTGCCAGCAGCTTTCGACTAGCGGGGGAACAAGAGACC. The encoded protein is CASSFRLAGEQET. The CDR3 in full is CASSFRLAGEQETQYF.

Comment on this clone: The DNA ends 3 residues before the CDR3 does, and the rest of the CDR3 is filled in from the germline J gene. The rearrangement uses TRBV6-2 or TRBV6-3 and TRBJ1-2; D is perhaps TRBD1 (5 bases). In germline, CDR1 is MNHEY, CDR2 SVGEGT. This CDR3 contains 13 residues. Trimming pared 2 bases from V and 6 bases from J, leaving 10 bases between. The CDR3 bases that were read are TGTGCCAGCAGTTACGAGGGGTTACATGGC. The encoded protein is CASSYEGLHG. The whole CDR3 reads CASSYEGLHGYTF.

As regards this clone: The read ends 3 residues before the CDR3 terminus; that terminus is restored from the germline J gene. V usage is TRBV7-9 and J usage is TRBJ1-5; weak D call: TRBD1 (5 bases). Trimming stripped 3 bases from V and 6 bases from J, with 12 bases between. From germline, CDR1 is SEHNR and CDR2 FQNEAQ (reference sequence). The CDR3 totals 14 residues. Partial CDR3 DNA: TGTGCCAGCAGCTTGGGGGGACGGCCTCAGCCC. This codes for CASSLGGRPQP. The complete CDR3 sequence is CASSLGGRPQPQHF.

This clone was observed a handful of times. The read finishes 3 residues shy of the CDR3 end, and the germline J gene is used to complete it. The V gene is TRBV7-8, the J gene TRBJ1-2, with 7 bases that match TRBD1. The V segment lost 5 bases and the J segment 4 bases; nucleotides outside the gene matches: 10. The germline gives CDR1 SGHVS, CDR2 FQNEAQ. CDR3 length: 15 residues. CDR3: CASSGDRGRIYGYTF. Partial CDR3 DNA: TGTGCCAGCAGCGGGGATAGGGGGCGGATCTATGGC.

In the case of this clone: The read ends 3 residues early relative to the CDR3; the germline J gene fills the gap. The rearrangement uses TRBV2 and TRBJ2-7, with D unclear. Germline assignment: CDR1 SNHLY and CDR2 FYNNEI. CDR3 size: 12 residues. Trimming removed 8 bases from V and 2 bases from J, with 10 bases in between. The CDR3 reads CASQVGTYEQYF. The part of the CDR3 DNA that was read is TGTGCCAGCCAGGTTGGAACCTACGAG. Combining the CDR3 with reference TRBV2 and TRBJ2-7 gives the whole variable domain EPEVTQTPSHQVTQMGQEVILRCVPISNHLYFYWYRQILGQKVEFLVSFYNNEISEKSEIFDDQFSVERPDGSNFTLKIRSTKLEDSAMYFCASQVGTYEQYFGPGTRLTVT.